This entry lists 19 T cell receptor beta chains sequenced from one sample in a study of T-cell memory formation after mild COVID-19. TCRdb redid the calling of the 5' RACE reads with MiXCR, one entry per CDR3 protein. Seen here are roughly 620,000 distinct CDR3 sequences, around 17% observed once, and the top ten hold approximately 12%. Sequenced material: PBMCs or a T cell subset sorted from them (not recorded which). The receptors come from an adult woman who had mild COVID-19 (a few samples of this study predate the infection). Cell type and time point are not known.

This clonotype was counted a few times. The CDR3 DNA reads as TGTGCCAGCAGCTTAGGGACTTGGCAGAATTCACCCCTCCACTTT. Translation: CASSLGTWQNSPLHF. V is TRBV7-2 and J is TRBJ1-6; D ambiguous. The V gene lost 1 base and the J gene lost 7 bases, with 11 bases spanning the gap. CDR3 length: 15 residues. Germline assignment: CDR1 SGHTA and CDR2 FQGNSA.

This clonotype was found a few times. This chain links TRBV5-6 with TRBJ2-1; D may correspond to TRBD1 or TRBD2 (5 bases each). The CDR3 length is 15 residues. Trimming took 3 bases from V and 8 from J, leaving 18 bases between them. Germline lookup yields CDR1 SGHDT and CDR2 YYEEEE. CDR3 sequence (DNA): TGTGCCAGCAGCTCCGGTGGGGGACCGAGCGATGAGCAGTTCTTC. It is translated as CASSSGGGPSDEQFF.

Concerning this clonotype: This could be a read error, since a much larger clone is one nucleotide away. The chain links TRBV6-2 or TRBV6-3 to TRBJ1-2; 8 nucleotides align to TRBD1. Germline V gene sequence: CDR1 MNHEY, CDR2 SVGEGT. With 6 bases clipped from V and 3 bases from J, the junction kept 3 bases outside the gene matches. This CDR3 has 13 residues. The CDR3, as DNA: TGTGCCAGCAGACTGACAGGGGACTATGGCTACACCTTC. Translated, it gives CASRLTGDYGYTF.

V usage is TRBV12-5 and J usage is TRBJ1-1; 7 positions agree with TRBD1. After removal of 1 base from V and 1 base from J, the junction contained 6 bases not matched to a gene. The CDR3 runs to 16 residues. CDR1 is LGHNT and CDR2 is FRNRAP in the germline V gene. CDR3 amino acids: CASGLGGYRGNTEAFF. Here the CDR3 DNA reads TGTGCTAGTGGTTTGGGGGGATACAGGGGGAACACTGAAGCTTTCTTT.

The J gene is TRBJ2-1, the V gene TRBV6-1; weak D call: TRBD2 (6 bases). The ends were cut back, 10 bases at V and 1 base at J, with 11 bases in the middle. The CDR3 is 13 amino acids. CDR1 is MNHNS and CDR2 is SASEGT in the germline V gene. The CDR3 nucleotides are TGTGCCAACGGAGGGGTGTCCTACAATGAGCAGTTCTTC. Translation gives CANGGVSYNEQFF.

This clonotype was recorded a few times. The CDR3 DNA sequence: TGTGCCAGCAGCTTGATGGGACAGGGGGAAGGCATTCAGTACTTC. Its protein is CASSLMGQGEGIQYF. The rearrangement links TRBV5-6 to TRBJ2-4; 11 bases map to TRBD1. The length of the CDR3 is 15 residues. The V gene's germline CDR1 is SGHDT and CDR2 YYEEEE. The ends lost 1 base at V and 9 bases at J; junction bases unmatched: 6.

This clonotype was seen a handful of times. The genes are TRBV14 and TRBJ2-3, with 8 bases fitting TRBD2. The V gene end was trimmed by 2 bases and the J gene end by 1 base; junction bases not matched to a gene: 8. Germline CDR1 reads SGHDN; CDR2 reads FVKESK. The CDR3 contains 17 residues. This CDR3 is CASSQMIGRGGTDTQYF. In DNA, the CDR3 is TGTGCCAGCAGCCAAATGATCGGGAGGGGGGGCACAGATACGCAGTATTTT. Supplemented by reference TRBV14 and TRBJ2-3, the full variable domain reads EAGVTQFPSHSVIEKGQTVTLRCDPISGHDNLYWYRRVMGKEIKFLLHFVKESKQDESGMPNNRFLAERTGGTYSTLKVQPAELEDSGVYFCASSQMIGRGGTDTQYFGPGTRLTVL.

This clonotype occurred many times. This chain connects TRBV15 to TRBJ2-7, with 8 bases aligning to TRBD2. The germline CDR1 and CDR2 sequences are LNHNV and YYDKDF (reference sequence). The CDR3 is made up of 17 amino acids. The ends lost 0 bases at V and 2 bases at J; junction bases unmatched: 9. Written as DNA, the CDR3 is TGTGCCACCAGCAGAGATGGAAGCGGGAGATGGCCCTACGAGCAGTACTTC. It yields the protein CATSRDGSGRWPYEQYF.

This sequence joins TRBV7-9 and TRBJ1-3; D perhaps matches TRBD1 (5 bases). Germline V gene lookup returns CDR1 SEHNR and CDR2 FQNEAQ (reference sequence). CDR3 size: 14 residues. V dropped 1 base and J dropped 4 bases, with 8 bases sitting between them. The CDR3 nucleotides read TGTGCCAGCAGCTTAGGGGGCAGGGGAAACACCATATATTTT. Translation: CASSLGGRGNTIYF.

The chain has TRBV6-2 or TRBV6-3 and TRBJ1-5; D remains ambiguous. Germline V gene sequence: CDR1 MNHEY, CDR2 SVGEGT. V was cut by 5 bases and J by 5 bases, with 13 bases left in between. CDR3 length: 14 residues. The CDR3 reads CASSAFFRDQPQHF. DNA of the CDR3: TGTGCCAGCAGTGCCTTCTTTCGAGATCAGCCCCAGCATTTT.

This clonotype was seen only a few times. J is TRBJ2-1 and V is TRBV4-2; TRBD2 aligns across 11 bases. Germline loops: CDR1 LGHNA, CDR2 YNFKEQ. J lost 7 bases, V lost 0 bases, and 5 bases had no gene match. The CDR3 sequence is 16 residues long. DNA for the CDR3: TGTGCCAGCAGCCAAGATCGTAGCGGGAGGGCGAATGAGCAGTTCTTC. Protein sequence: CASSQDRSGRANEQFF.

This clonotype was seen only a few times. The chain couples TRBV11-2 to TRBJ2-3; 7 bases agree with TRBD2. V trimming: 0 bases; J trimming: 4 bases; junction bases outside the gene matches: 13. CDR1 and CDR2 from the germline V gene are SGHAT and FQNNGV. The CDR3 runs to 18 residues. CDR3 DNA sequence: TGTGCCAGCAGCTTAGATATAGCGGGTCCCGGGTCCCCAGATACGCAGTATTTT. Amino acids: CASSLDIAGPGSPDTQYF.

The sample holds many counts of this clonotype. This sequence joins TRBV24-1 and TRBJ1-1; TRBD1 might be the D (6 bases). Germline V gives CDR1 KGHDR, CDR2 SFDVKD. The CDR3 consists of 14 residues. V lost 3 bases, J lost 6 bases, and 13 bases lay in between. CDR3 sequence: CATSDTGSGPEAFF. CDR3 nucleotides: TGTGCCACCAGTGATACAGGGAGTGGTCCTGAAGCTTTCTTT.

This clonotype was observed a few times. This chain uses TRBV12-3 or TRBV12-4 with TRBJ1-1, with no clear D. The ends were cut back, 6 bases at V and 3 bases at J, with 20 bases in the middle. This CDR3 comprises 16 residues. The CDR3 sequence: CASSLYGVWSDTEAFF. The CDR3 nucleotides are TGTGCCAGCAGCCTTTACGGGGTCTGGTCGGACACTGAAGCTTTCTTT.

The V call is TRBV3-1, the J call TRBJ2-1; 14 nucleotides agree with TRBD2. In germline, CDR1 is LGHDT, CDR2 YNNKEL (reference sequence). J was trimmed by 6 bases and V by 4 bases; bases with no gene match: 11. There are 18 residues in the CDR3. In DNA, the CDR3 is TGTGCCAGCAGCCCGAGGACTAGCGGGAGGTTCCGATTCAATGAGCAGTTCTTC. Translating it yields CASSPRTSGRFRFNEQFF.

This clonotype was detected a few times. This chain connects TRBV5-1 to TRBJ2-3; tentative D call: TRBD1 (5 bases). Between the trimmed V and J ends, which lost 4 bases and 0 bases, there was a span of 18 bases. CDR1 is SGHRS, CDR2 YFSETQ, per germline. The CDR3 covers 17 residues. The DNA for the CDR3 is TGCGCCAGCAGCCTGGGGCCCCTCGGAAAAAGCACAGATACGCAGTATTTT. Its protein is CASSLGPLGKSTDTQYF.

The chain links TRBV12-3 or TRBV12-4 to TRBJ1-2, with TRBD1 matching 9 bases. The V gene end was trimmed by 4 bases and the J gene end by 8 bases; junction bases not matched to a gene: 11. The CDR3 is 15 amino acids. The CDR3 DNA reads as TGTGCCAGCAGTTCAGCAACGCGGACAGGGGCGGGCTACACCTTC. It codes for CASSSATRTGAGYTF.

This CDR3 reads CASSSLLLAGVGTDTQYF. The CDR3 coding sequence is TGTGCCAGCAGTTCCTTACTTCTTGCGGGGGTAGGCACAGATACGCAGTATTTT. J is TRBJ2-3 and V is TRBV27; 7 bases match TRBD2. The CDR3 is 18 residues long. The junction had 14 bases not matched to a gene; V was cut back by 4 bases and J by 1 base. CDR1 is MNHEY, CDR2 SMNVEV, per germline (reference sequence).

The chain has TRBV15 and TRBJ1-2; D gene unclear. Germline V gene sequence: CDR1 LNHNV, CDR2 YYDKDF (reference sequence). This CDR3 is built from 16 residues. Trimming removed 6 bases at V and 2 bases at J, with 19 bases between. CDR3 coding DNA: TGTGCCACCAGACCCCTCTATCATCCCGGGAACTATGGCTACACCTTC. Encoded protein: CATRPLYHPGNYGYTF.